This T cell receptor beta chain emerged from a study of blood T cell repertoires in COVID-19. In the study overall: Both acute and convalescent COVID-19 samples were obtained from the United States, Italy and Spain. T cells, B-cell-depleted T cells, or PBMCs supplied cDNA or gDNA.

Germline V CDR1 and CDR2: SGHRS, YFSETQ. The CDR3 consists of 14 residues. V gave up 3 bases and J gave up 0 bases, with 10 bases separating them. Original data processing: Reference gene primer amplification gave nucleated cell count estimates. Produced via immunoSEQ multiplex PCR; TCRdb's table is partial and in-frame only. For V, J and clone size, that table is used; D and trimming come from the DNA. Of under 200,000 clones in the sample, around four fifths are singletons; the top ten hold roughly 19%. The sequence derives from a woman in her sixties or seventies who had recovered from COVID-19. The chain employs TRBV5-1 and TRBJ2-7; tentative D call: TRBD1 (6 bases). The sample consisted of peripheral blood. CDR3 region: CASSYDRSSYEQYF. CDR3 nucleotides: TGCGCCAGCAGCTACGACAGGAGCTCCTACGAGCAGTACTTC.